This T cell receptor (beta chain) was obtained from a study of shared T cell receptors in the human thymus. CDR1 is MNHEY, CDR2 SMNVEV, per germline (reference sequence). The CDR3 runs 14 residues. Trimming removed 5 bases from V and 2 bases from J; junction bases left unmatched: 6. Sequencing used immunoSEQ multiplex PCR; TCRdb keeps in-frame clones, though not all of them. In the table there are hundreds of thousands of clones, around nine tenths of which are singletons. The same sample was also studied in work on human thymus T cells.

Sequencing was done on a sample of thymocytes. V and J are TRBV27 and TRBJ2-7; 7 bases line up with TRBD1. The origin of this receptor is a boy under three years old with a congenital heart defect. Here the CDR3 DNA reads TGTGCCAGCAGTCACCGGGACAGAACCTACGAGCAGTACTTC. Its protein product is CASSHRDRTYEQYF.